This is a list of T cell receptor beta chains from one sample in a study of blood T cell repertoires in COVID-19. The method was immunoSEQ multiplex PCR; TCRdb's version includes in-frame clones alone and lacks a portion of them. There are approximately 57,000 clones in the sample; about 85% occur only once, and more than 4.5% lies in the top ten. Input material: peripheral blood. These receptors came from a man between 40 and 49 years old with active COVID-19. CDR3s include the opening cysteine and the closing phenylalanine or tryptophan. D genes are given only for firm matches. Not every row has a clone size; where given, it reads once, few, many or a size class.

V	J	size	D	CDR3	DNA
TRBV3-1/TRBV3-2	TRBJ2-1	-	TRBD2	CASSQEGLAGYNEQFF	TGTGCCAGCAGCCAAGAAGGACTAGCGGGATACAATGAGCAGTTCTTC
TRBV7-3	TRBJ2-3	-	-	CASSSGSGTDTQYF	TGTGCCAGCAGCAGCGGTAGCGGCACAGATACGCAGTATTTT
TRBV15	TRBJ2-7	many	TRBD2	CATSSGLAGGPYEQYF	TGTGCCACCAGCAGCGGACTAGCGGGAGGCCCCTACGAGCAGTACTTC
TRBV5-1	TRBJ2-1	-	TRBD1	CASSFTGGRSSYNEQFF	TGCGCCAGCAGCTTCACAGGGGGACGGAGCTCCTACAATGAGCAGTTCTTC
TRBV3-1/TRBV3-2	TRBJ1-4	-	-	CASSQVGGADEKLFF	TGTGCCAGCAGCCAAGTAGGGGGAGCCGATGAAAAACTGTTTTTT
TRBV6-5	TRBJ2-3	-	TRBD2	CASSYPRTSPDTQYF	TGTGCCAGCAGTTACCCTCGGACTAGCCCAGATACGCAGTATTTT
TRBV30	TRBJ1-1	-	-	CAWSLDRNTEAFF	TGTGCCTGGAGTCTGGACAGGAACACTGAAGCTTTCTTT
TRBV27	TRBJ1-5	once	-	CASSPYTQGTQPQHF	TGTGCCAGCAGTCCATACACACAGGGAACTCAGCCCCAGCATTTT
TRBV5-8	TRBJ2-2	-	TRBD2	CASSLSLAGATGELFF	TGTGCCAGCAGCTTGTCGCTAGCGGGGGCTACCGGGGAGCTGTTTTTT
TRBV29-1	TRBJ2-5	-	-	CSVAQETQYF	TGCAGCGTTGCACAAGAGACCCAGTACTTC
TRBV28	TRBJ1-2	-	TRBD1	CASSLSVAQGARGYTF	TGTGCCAGCAGTTTATCGGTAGCGCAGGGGGCTCGCGGCTACACCTTC
TRBV7-8	TRBJ2-7	-	TRBD2	CASSLAGVDSYEQYF	TGTGCCAGCAGCTTGGCGGGAGTGGACTCCTACGAGCAGTACTTC
TRBV10-3	TRBJ2-7	-	TRBD1	CAISVSGTDYEQYF	TGTGCCATCAGTGTTTCCGGGACAGACTACGAGCAGTACTTC
TRBV27	TRBJ2-7	once	-	CASCNGGGEQYF	TGTGCCAGCTGTAATGGGGGCGGCGAGCAGTACTTC
TRBV27	TRBJ2-2	-	TRBD1	CASSTGTGGPGELFF	TGTGCCAGCAGTACCGGGACAGGGGGTCCCGGGGAGCTGTTTTTT
TRBV30	TRBJ1-2	-	TRBD1	CAWSAGTAYGYTF	TGTGCCTGGAGTGCCGGGACAGCTTATGGCTACACCTTC
TRBV7-2	TRBJ1-2	once	-	CASSLQRGDYGYTF	TGTGCCAGCAGCTTACAACGGGGAGACTATGGCTACACCTTC
TRBV7-2	TRBJ2-1	-	TRBD2	CASSRGLAAYDNEQFF	TGTGCCAGCAGCCGTGGACTAGCGGCCTATGACAATGAGCAGTTCTTC
TRBV28	TRBJ2-7	-	TRBD1	CASSSRRQGRSYEQYF	TGTGCCAGCAGTTCCCGAAGACAGGGGCGGTCCTACGAGCAGTACTTC
TRBV6-5	TRBJ2-5	-	TRBD2	CASRRTSGSETQYF	TGTGCCAGCAGGCGGACTAGCGGGAGCGAGACCCAGTACTTC
TRBV10-1	TRBJ2-7	-	TRBD2	CASSELVLAGGEQYF	TGCGCCAGCAGTGAGTTAGTGCTAGCGGGAGGCGAGCAGTACTTC
TRBV19	TRBJ2-3	-	TRBD2	CATGEGSTDTQYF	TGTGCCACGGGGGAGGGAAGCACAGATACGCAGTATTTT
TRBV10-3	TRBJ2-3	-	-	CALGLGRGTQYF	TGTGCCCTCGGACTCGGTCGAGGTACGCAGTATTTT
TRBV5-1	TRBJ1-4	-	-	CASSLGLQGANEKLFF	TGCGCCAGCAGCTTGGGGCTACAGGGAGCTAATGAAAAACTGTTTTTT
TRBV6-5	TRBJ2-2	-	TRBD1	CASSYRDSVNTGELFF	TGTGCCAGCAGCTACCGGGACAGCGTGAACACCGGGGAGCTGTTTTTT
TRBV3-1/TRBV3-2	TRBJ1-1	-	TRBD1	CASSQPSGRQGASGEAFF	TGTGCCAGCAGCCAGCCCTCGGGACGACAGGGGGCGTCGGGTGAAGCTTTCTTT
TRBV14	TRBJ1-4	-	-	CASSHRTANEKLFF	TGTGCCAGCAGCCACCGGACAGCTAATGAAAAACTGTTTTTT
TRBV18	TRBJ1-1	-	-	CASSPAVSGGGGAFF	TGTGCCAGCTCACCCGCTGTGTCGGGGGGGGGTGGAGCTTTCTTT
TRBV19	TRBJ2-7	-	-	CATSNGLGGYEQYF	TGTGCCACCTCCAATGGACTAGGGGGTTATGAGCAGTACTTC
TRBV5-1	TRBJ2-5	-	-	CASSLSAETQYF	TGCGCCAGCAGCTTGTCCGCGGAGACCCAGTACTTC
TRBV30	TRBJ1-4	-	TRBD1	CAWSVGQGDEKLFF	TGTGCCTGGAGTGTCGGACAGGGGGATGAAAAACTGTTTTTT
TRBV14	TRBJ1-4	-	-	CASSQGSLGGTEKLFF	TGTGCCAGCAGCCAAGGGTCTTTAGGGGGAACTGAAAAACTGTTTTTT
TRBV27	TRBJ1-2	once	-	CASSSGNGYTF	TGTGCCAGCAGTTCAGGGAATGGCTACACCTTC
TRBV28	TRBJ2-7	-	-	CASSFSSYGQYF	TGTGCCAGCAGTTTTTCCTCTTACGGGCAGTACTTC
TRBV9	TRBJ2-5	-	TRBD2	CASSDSGIGETQYF	TGTGCCAGCAGCGATAGCGGGATCGGAGAGACCCAGTACTTC
TRBV27	TRBJ2-7	-	TRBD2	CASRAGGWEQYF	TGTGCCAGCCGGGCGGGGGGTTGGGAGCAGTACTTC
TRBV28	TRBJ1-4	-	TRBD1	CASSKSTGGNEKLFF	TGTGCCAGCAGTAAGTCGACAGGGGGCAATGAAAAACTGTTTTTT
TRBV28	TRBJ2-7	-	TRBD1	CASSSFGQGDYEQYF	TGTGCCAGCAGTTCCTTCGGACAGGGGGACTACGAGCAGTACTTC
TRBV7-8	TRBJ2-1	-	TRBD2	CASSPPSGSGSQVHEQFF	TGTGCCAGCAGCCCGCCGTCTGGTAGCGGGAGCCAGGTTCATGAGCAGTTCTTC
TRBV6-5	TRBJ1-2	-	-	CASSTVSTGGYTF	TGTGCCAGCAGTACTGTGTCGACGGGGGGCTACACCTTC
TRBV7-3	TRBJ2-3	-	TRBD2	CASSTELAGGTDTQYF	TGTGCCAGCAGCACAGAATTAGCGGGGGGCACAGATACGCAGTATTTT
TRBV6-2/TRBV6-3	TRBJ1-4	-	-	CASSIPSGSNEKLFF	TGTGCCAGCAGTATCCCGTCGGGGTCTAATGAAAAACTGTTTTTT
TRBV10-3	TRBJ2-5	-	-	CAIRFEDQETQYF	TGTGCCATCAGGTTTGAGGATCAAGAGACCCAGTACTTC
TRBV19	TRBJ1-5	-	-	CASSSQGLSNQPQHF	TGTGCCAGTAGTAGTCAAGGACTGAGCAATCAGCCCCAGCATTTT
TRBV13	TRBJ2-7	-	TRBD1	CASSPGQGVYEQYF	TGTGCCAGCAGCCCCGGACAGGGGGTGTACGAGCAGTACTTC
TRBV2	TRBJ2-5	-	-	CASISAGRETQYF	TGTGCCAGCATTTCGGCGGGAAGAGAGACCCAGTACTTC
TRBV18	TRBJ2-2	-	-	CASSPGLNTGELFF	TGTGCCAGCTCACCAGGGCTTAACACCGGGGAGCTGTTTTTT
TRBV30	TRBJ2-2	-	TRBD1	CAWSRDRGPGKLFF	TGTGCCTGGAGTAGGGACAGGGGTCCCGGAAAGCTGTTTTTT
TRBV27	TRBJ2-3	few	TRBD2	CASSLPSGSGTDTQYF	TGTGCCAGCAGTTTACCTAGCGGGAGTGGGACAGATACGCAGTATTTT
TRBV2	TRBJ1-1	-	-	CASSPTRTQALNTEAFF	TGTGCCAGCAGCCCGACGAGGACACAGGCGCTGAACACTGAAGCTTTCTTT
TRBV29-1	TRBJ1-2	-	-	CSFRDTLSYTF	TGCAGCTTTCGGGACACCCTCTCCTACACCTTC